This paragraph covers one T cell receptor beta chain sequence. What it binds is unknown. These data are taken from a study of cytomegalovirus exposure and HLA in healthy donors. Study-wide findings and caveats: Earlier analysis looked at TCR beta V segments, and most were productive about 87% or about 30% of the time. A list of 150 or so TCR beta chains associated with cytomegalovirus was given. Relative to equally common others, HLA-associated TCR beta chains showed greater clonal expansion in a later analysis.

60 Vbeta and 13 Jbeta primers were used in PCR. Libraries were prepared by immunoSEQ multiplex PCR; TCRdb keeps only in-frame clonotypes and omits some of them. The data contain 250,000 to 350,000 clones, roughly 70% of them seen just once; the ten biggest clones take up around 2%. Deletions cut 4 bases from V and 0 bases from J, with 11 bases between. The V gene's germline CDR1 is SGHNT and CDR2 YYREEE (reference sequence). The CDR3 consists of 16 residues. The chain employs TRBV5-4 and TRBJ2-6; D is perhaps TRBD2 (6 bases). The clonotype originates from a female donor in good health and CMV-seronegative. Sequencing was performed on PBMCs. CDR3 DNA sequence: TGTGCCAGCAGCCTGTCCGGGGGCTCTGGGGCCAACGTCCTGACTTTC. This translates into CASSLSGGSGANVLTF.